This entry is about one TCR beta chain. Other nucleotide sequences in the sample specify the same CDR3. Data came from immunoSEQ multiplex PCR; TCRdb stores just in-frame clones and leaves some out. The top ten hold 0.1% to 0.15% of the sample, which has over 2 million clones, roughly 94% seen once. The sample belongs to a study of shared clonotypes between healthy human individuals. CDR1 and CDR2 from the germline V gene are SGHTA and FQGNSA. J was trimmed by 3 bases and V by 1 base; bases with no gene match: 6. The CDR3 consists of 15 residues. The chain recombines TRBV7-2 with TRBJ2-7; 7 bases match TRBD2. The sequence was obtained from a young man in good health. The specimen was naive CD4+ T cells sorted from blood. Subset indicated: CD45RA+ positively selected. The CDR3 loop reads CASSLVAGEVYEQYF. The CDR3 DNA is TGTGCCAGCAGCTTAGTCGCGGGAGAGGTCTACGAGCAGTACTTC.